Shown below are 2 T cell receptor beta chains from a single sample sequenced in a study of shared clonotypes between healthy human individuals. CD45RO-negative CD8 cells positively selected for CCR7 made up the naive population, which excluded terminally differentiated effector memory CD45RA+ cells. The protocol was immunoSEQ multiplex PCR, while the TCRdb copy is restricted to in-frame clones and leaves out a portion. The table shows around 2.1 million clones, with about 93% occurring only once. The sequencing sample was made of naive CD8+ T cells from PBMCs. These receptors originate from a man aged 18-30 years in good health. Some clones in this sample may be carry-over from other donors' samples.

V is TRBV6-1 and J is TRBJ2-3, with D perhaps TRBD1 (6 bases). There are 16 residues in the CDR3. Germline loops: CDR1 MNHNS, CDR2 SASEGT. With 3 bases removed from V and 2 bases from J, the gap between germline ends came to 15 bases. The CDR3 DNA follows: TGTGCCAGCAGTGATATTGGCCGGGGACACACAGATACGCAGTATTTT. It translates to CASSDIGRGHTDTQYF.

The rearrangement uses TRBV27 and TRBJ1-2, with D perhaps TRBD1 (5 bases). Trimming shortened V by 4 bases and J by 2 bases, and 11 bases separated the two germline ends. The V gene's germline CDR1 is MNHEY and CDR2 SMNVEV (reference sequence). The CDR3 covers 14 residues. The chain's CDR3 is CASSWTGDNYGYTF. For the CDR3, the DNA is TGTGCCAGCAGTTGGACCGGGGACAACTATGGCTACACCTTC.